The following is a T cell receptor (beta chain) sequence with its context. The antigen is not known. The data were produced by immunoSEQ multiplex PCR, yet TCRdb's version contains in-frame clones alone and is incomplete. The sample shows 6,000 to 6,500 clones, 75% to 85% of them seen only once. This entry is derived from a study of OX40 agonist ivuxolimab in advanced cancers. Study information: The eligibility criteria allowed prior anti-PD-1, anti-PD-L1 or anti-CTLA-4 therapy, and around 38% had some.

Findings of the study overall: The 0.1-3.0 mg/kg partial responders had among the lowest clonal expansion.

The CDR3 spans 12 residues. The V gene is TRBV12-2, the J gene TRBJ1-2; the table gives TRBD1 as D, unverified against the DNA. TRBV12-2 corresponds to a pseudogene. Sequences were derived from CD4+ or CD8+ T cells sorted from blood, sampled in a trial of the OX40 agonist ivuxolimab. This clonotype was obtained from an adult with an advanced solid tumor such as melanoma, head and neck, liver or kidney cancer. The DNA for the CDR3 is TGTGCAAGTCGCCCGACAGGGAATGGCTACACCTTC. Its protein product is CASRPTGNGYTF.